This T cell receptor (beta chain) was sequenced during a study of a mutant IDH1 vaccine in newly diagnosed glioma. Assay: immunoSEQ multiplex PCR; the TCRdb copy retains only in-frame clones and omits some. Altogether over 55,000 clones are present, under 90% being singletons, with the ten largest covering approximately 3.8%. Concerning this clone itself: What it recognizes is unknown.

Time point of the sample: week 11, during vaccination. A single vaccine dose contained 300 ug of mutant IDH1 20-mer peptide, and topical imiquimod was used with it. The sequencing used PBMCs, collected from a glioma patient whose treatment included an IDH1 peptide vaccine. The sequence was obtained from a man younger than 45 with glioma.

The DNA for the CDR3 is TGTGCCAGCAGCCCCTCCATGAACACTGAAGCTTTCTTT. Translated: CASSPSMNTEAFF. This rearrangement joins TRBV6-6 to TRBJ1-1, with D uncertain. Trimming pared 6 bases from V and 0 bases from J, leaving 8 bases between. The CDR3 has 13 residues. Germline V gene data show CDR1 as MNHNY and CDR2 as SVGAGI (reference sequence).